The rows below give T cell receptor beta chains drawn from one sample of a study of blood T cell repertoires in COVID-19. Here immunoSEQ multiplex PCR was the method, and the copy in TCRdb shows in-frame clones only, minus some. This sample has roughly 40,000 clones, with under 80% found just once. Sequenced sample: peripheral blood. Source of these receptors: a man at least 80 years old with acute or convalescent COVID-19. Each CDR3 is given with its conserved first and last residue. A D gene is named only where the DNA matches it firmly. A row's size may be missing; if present it is once, few, many or a size class.

v_call,d_call,clone_size,j_call,cdr3_length,cdr3_aa,cdr3_nt
TRBV19,-,-,TRBJ2-4,16,CASSIADSLAKNIQYF,TGTGCCAGTAGTATAGCCGACAGTCTAGCCAAAAACATTCAGTACTTC
TRBV5-1,TRBD2,-,TRBJ2-1,18,CASRKTSGFLRSYNEQFF,TGCGCCAGCAGGAAGACTAGCGGGTTTCTCCGCTCCTACAATGAGCAGTTCTTC
TRBV2,TRBD1,-,TRBJ1-4,15,CASSVYGTGDEKLFF,TGTGCCAGCAGTGTCTACGGGACAGGTGATGAAAAACTGTTTTTT
TRBV2,TRBD1,-,TRBJ2-3,16,CASSLDRGGGTDTQYF,TGTGCCAGCAGTTTGGACAGGGGAGGTGGCACAGATACGCAGTATTTT
TRBV27,-,many,TRBJ2-2,17,CASSLSGGGGPVGELFF,TGTGCCAGCAGTTTAAGTGGAGGGGGCGGCCCAGTCGGGGAGCTGTTTTTT
TRBV13,-,-,TRBJ2-1,14,CASRRGGSYNEQFF,TGTGCCAGCAGAAGGGGGGGCTCCTACAATGAGCAGTTCTTC
TRBV5-1,-,few,TRBJ2-1,14,CASSFFPGNNEQFF,TGCGCCAGCAGCTTTTTCCCAGGGAACAATGAGCAGTTCTTC
TRBV9,-,-,TRBJ2-3,15,CASSPQLGATDTQYF,TGTGCCAGCAGCCCCCAACTGGGGGCCACAGATACGCAGTATTTT
TRBV5-1,TRBD1,-,TRBJ2-7,16,CASSLAPGTGGDEQYF,TGCGCCAGCAGCTTGGCTCCCGGGACAGGGGGCGACGAGCAGTACTTC
TRBV11-2,TRBD1,-,TRBJ1-1,16,CASSLGDRGPDTEAFF,TGTGCCAGCAGCTTAGGGGACAGGGGACCGGACACTGAAGCTTTCTTT
TRBV19,-,-,TRBJ1-5,16,CASTPDRISPNQPQHF,TGTGCCAGTACCCCGGACAGAATATCCCCCAATCAGCCCCAGCATTTT
TRBV5-1,-,-,TRBJ2-1,17,CASSLAGRGSSYNEQFF,TGCGCCAGCAGCTTGGCCGGTCGGGGGAGCTCCTACAATGAGCAGTTCTTC
TRBV9,-,-,TRBJ2-3,15,CASSAQQASTDTQYF,TGTGCCAGCAGCGCTCAACAGGCCAGCACAGATACGCAGTATTTT
TRBV2,-,-,TRBJ1-5,11,CASSAGEAQHF,TGTGCCAGCAGTGCGGGGGAGGCCCAGCATTTT
TRBV20-1,-,-,TRBJ1-5,13,CSASPGVNQPQHF,TGCAGTGCTAGTCCGGGGGTAAATCAGCCCCAGCATTTT
TRBV7-7,-,-,TRBJ2-7,13,CASSRDFAYEQYF,TGTGCCAGCAGCAGGGACTTTGCCTACGAGCAGTACTTC
TRBV30,TRBD1,many,TRBJ1-1,13,CAWEDRDNTEAFF,TGTGCCTGGGAGGACAGGGATAACACTGAAGCTTTCTTT
TRBV2,TRBD1,-,TRBJ1-3,16,CASSPGDRAKGNTIYF,TGTGCCAGCAGCCCCGGGGACAGGGCGAAAGGAAACACCATATATTTT
TRBV19,-,-,TRBJ1-2,14,CASSKPQGNYGYTF,TGTGCCAGTAGTAAACCTCAGGGAAACTATGGCTACACCTTC
TRBV5-1,-,-,TRBJ1-6,18,CASSLAPGREGFNSPLHF,TGCGCCAGCAGCTTGGCCCCAGGCAGGGAAGGCTTTAATTCACCCCTCCACTTT
TRBV19,-,few,TRBJ1-2,14,CASSTESGNYGYTF,TGTGCCAGTAGTACCGAATCAGGGAACTATGGCTACACCTTC
TRBV19,-,-,TRBJ1-5,14,CASAGTRAIQPQHF,TGTGCCAGCGCCGGGACAAGGGCTATTCAGCCCCAGCATTTT
TRBV11-2,-,-,TRBJ2-2,13,CASSFSGTGELFF,TGTGCCAGCAGCTTTTCCGGTACCGGGGAGCTGTTTTTT
TRBV6-2/TRBV6-3,-,-,TRBJ2-7,14,CASSWTGSSYEQYF,TGTGCCAGCAGTTGGACGGGGAGCTCCTACGAGCAGTACTTC
TRBV5-1,TRBD2,-,TRBJ2-1,18,CASSRNPGLAGGYNEQFF,TGCGCCAGCAGCAGAAACCCGGGACTAGCGGGGGGTTACAATGAGCAGTTCTTC
TRBV9,TRBD1,-,TRBJ2-1,13,CASSVATTDREFF,TGTGCCAGCAGCGTAGCTACAACGGACAGGGAATTCTTC
TRBV7-8,TRBD1,-,TRBJ1-5,15,CASSPTGSSNQPQHF,TGTGCCAGCAGCCCGACAGGGAGTAGCAATCAGCCCCAGCATTTT
TRBV5-1,TRBD2,-,TRBJ2-1,17,CASSLAALAGGIWEQFF,TGCGCCAGCAGCTTGGCGGCGCTAGCGGGAGGGATATGGGAGCAGTTCTTC
TRBV28,TRBD2,-,TRBJ2-7,20,CASSYLGRLLAGGRGGEQYF,TGTGCCAGCAGTTATTTAGGGCGGTTACTAGCGGGAGGAAGGGGAGGCGAGCAGTACTTC
TRBV7-2,-,-,TRBJ1-6,14,CASSLQGNNSPLHF,TGTGCCAGCAGCTTACAGGGGAATAATTCACCCCTCCACTTT
TRBV2,-,few,TRBJ1-2,14,CASGDPGTHYGYTF,TGTGCCAGCGGGGATCCCGGGACTCACTATGGCTACACCTTC
TRBV29-1,TRBD1,-,TRBJ1-1,15,CSVKTKTGVGTEAFF,TGCAGCGTGAAAACCAAGACAGGGGTAGGTACTGAAGCTTTCTTT
TRBV11-2,-,-,TRBJ1-3,15,CASSTRTLSGNTIYF,TGTGCCAGCAGCACTCGAACGCTTTCTGGAAACACCATATATTTT
TRBV5-8,TRBD2,-,TRBJ2-1,15,CASSLGTSGSGEQFF,TGTGCCAGCAGCTTAGGGACTAGCGGGAGTGGTGAGCAGTTCTTC
TRBV11-2,-,-,TRBJ1-1,13,CASSLSMNTEAFF,TGTGCCAGCAGCTTAAGCATGAACACTGAAGCTTTCTTT
TRBV2,TRBD2,-,TRBJ2-1,14,CASSTSGKNNEQFF,TGTGCCAGTTCAACTAGCGGGAAGAACAATGAGCAGTTCTTC
TRBV7-2,TRBD1,-,TRBJ1-1,13,CASSLTGGTEAFF,TGTGCCAGCAGCTTGACAGGGGGCACTGAAGCTTTCTTT
TRBV3-1/TRBV3-2,-,-,TRBJ1-5,14,CASSQDHSNQPQHF,TGTGCCAGCAGCCAAGACCATAGCAATCAGCCCCAGCATTTT
TRBV19,TRBD1,-,TRBJ1-2,13,CASRGTGLFGYTF,TGTGCCAGTCGCGGGACAGGGCTTTTTGGCTACACCTTC
TRBV2,TRBD2,-,TRBJ2-7,14,CASSLGGGAYEQYF,TGTGCCAGCAGTTTGGGTGGGGGGGCCTACGAGCAGTACTTC
TRBV12-3/TRBV12-4,-,-,TRBJ2-5,12,CASSRTKETQYF,TGTGCCAGCAGTCGAACTAAAGAGACCCAGTACTTC
TRBV7-9,-,-,TRBJ2-2,14,CASRRQTNTGELFF,TGTGCCAGCAGAAGACAGACCAACACCGGGGAGCTGTTTTTT
TRBV11-3,-,-,TRBJ2-5,16,CASSLGLHSYQETQYF,TGTGCCAGCAGCTTGGGACTCCATTCTTACCAAGAGACCCAGTACTTC
TRBV6-5,-,-,TRBJ2-2,12,CASRTDTGELFF,TGTGCCAGCAGAACGGACACCGGGGAGCTGTTTTTT
TRBV2,TRBD1,-,TRBJ2-7,13,CASSGQGVNEQYF,TGTGCCAGCAGCGGACAGGGGGTGAACGAGCAGTACTTC
TRBV18,-,-,TRBJ2-5,12,CASSPVEETQYF,TGTGCCAGCTCACCAGTAGAAGAGACCCAGTACTTC
TRBV7-2,-,once,TRBJ1-1,15,CASSLAQGVVTEAFF,TGTGCCAGCAGCTTAGCGCAAGGGGTGGTCACTGAAGCTTTCTTT